The 13 T cell receptor beta chains below come from one sample, sequenced in a study of blood T cell repertoires in COVID-19. Sequencing was performed with immunoSEQ multiplex PCR; in TCRdb, only in-frame clones are kept and a portion is missing. Here the sample spans roughly 230,000 clones, less than 85% being singletons. Specimen: peripheral blood. These receptors originate from a woman aged 80 or over with acute or convalescent COVID-19.

The V gene is TRBV18, the J gene TRBJ1-5; possible D gene TRBD1, 5 bases. This CDR3 is 15 amino acids long. The ends were cut back, 2 bases at V and 0 bases at J, with 8 bases in the middle. From germline, CDR1 is KGHSH and CDR2 LQKENI. The CDR3 loop reads CASSPDRHSNQPQHF. CDR3 nucleotides: TGTGCCAGCTCACCAGACAGACATAGCAATCAGCCCCAGCATTTT.

This chain uses TRBV7-9 with TRBJ2-5, with D maybe TRBD1 (7 bases). The V end was cut by 5 bases, the J end by 4 bases, with 17 bases between. Germline V gene sequence: CDR1 SEHNR, CDR2 FQNEAQ (reference sequence). The CDR3 has 15 residues. The CDR3 loop reads CASSPSEGAGETQYF. The CDR3 DNA is TGTGCCAGCAGCCCATCGGAGGGGGCGGGAGAGACCCAGTACTTC.

The CDR3 DNA follows: TGTGCCAGCAGTTCAATGGAGAGGAGCCGAAATCAGCCCCAGCATTTT. Translated: CASSSMERSRNQPQHF. This chain links TRBV6-5 with TRBJ1-5; D gene unclear. The CDR3 covers 16 residues. Germline V gene data show CDR1 as MNHEY and CDR2 as SVGAGI. V was trimmed by 4 bases and J by 4 bases, leaving 17 bases between them.

The gene calls are TRBV7-9 and TRBJ1-2; D perhaps matches TRBD1 (5 bases). V was shortened by 1 base and J by 8 bases, with 17 bases between the two germline ends. This CDR3 has 15 amino acids. From germline, CDR1 is SEHNR and CDR2 FQNEAQ (reference sequence). The DNA for the CDR3 is TGTGCCAGCAGCTTAGAAGGCTTGCGGGGGTTGGGCTACACCTTC. It yields the protein CASSLEGLRGLGYTF.

This clone has only one observation. The V and J genes are TRBV7-2 and TRBJ1-1; no reliable D call. This CDR3 has 15 residues. The V end was cut by 5 bases, the J end by 6 bases, with 19 bases between. Germline CDR1 and CDR2: SGHTA and FQGNSA. The chain's CDR3 is CASSPDTAQLAEAFF. The CDR3 nucleotides read TGTGCCAGCAGCCCAGACACCGCTCAGTTGGCTGAAGCTTTCTTT.

This clone was recorded only once. J is TRBJ1-1 and V is TRBV7-8, with 9 bases that match TRBD1. With 2 bases clipped from V and 4 bases from J, the junction kept 11 bases outside the gene matches. Per germline, CDR1 SGHVS and CDR2 FQNEAQ. The CDR3 contains 17 residues. The CDR3 loop is CASSLKLTGGTTTEAFF. DNA of the CDR3: TGTGCCAGCAGCTTAAAATTGACAGGGGGGACCACCACTGAAGCTTTCTTT.

V gene TRBV7-8 combines with J gene TRBJ2-5; 8 positions match TRBD2. Trimming removed 5 bases from V and 10 bases from J; junction bases left unmatched: 6. CDR1 is SGHVS, CDR2 FQNEAQ, per germline. This CDR3 spans 12 amino acids. The CDR3 nucleotides read TGTGCCAGCAGCCCCTCGGGGGGGGACCAGTACTTC. Translated: CASSPSGGDQYF.

This clone was seen only a few times. The J gene is TRBJ2-7, the V gene TRBV24-1; 11 bases map to TRBD1. The junction had 7 bases not matched to a gene; V was cut back by 4 bases and J by 6 bases. In germline, CDR1 is KGHDR, CDR2 SFDVKD. This CDR3 is 15 amino acids long. CDR3 in amino acids: CATSDPGQGAIEQYF. CDR3 in DNA: TGTGCCACCAGTGACCCCGGACAGGGGGCGATCGAGCAGTACTTC.

This sequence joins TRBV2 and TRBJ1-1; no reliable D call. The CDR3 runs 13 residues. From germline, CDR1 is SNHLY and CDR2 FYNNEI. Trimming pared 4 bases from V and 8 bases from J, leaving 14 bases between. This chain's CDR3 is CASSVLSRGEAFF. The CDR3 region has the DNA TGTGCCAGCAGTGTTCTGTCTCGGGGAGAAGCTTTCTTT.

This clone was observed a few times. The rearrangement joins TRBV2 to TRBJ1-5, with D perhaps TRBD1 (5 bases). The CDR3 consists of 16 residues. Germline V gene sequence: CDR1 SNHLY, CDR2 FYNNEI. V dropped 2 bases and J dropped 1 base, with 12 bases sitting between them. The CDR3 DNA reads as TGTGCCAGCAGTGAACAGGGCGGGGGGAGCAATCAGCCCCAGCATTTT. Translated: CASSEQGGGSNQPQHF.

This chain joins TRBV19 and TRBJ1-2, with TRBD1 matching 7 bases. This CDR3 region has 16 residues. The junction had 12 bases not matched to a gene; V was cut back by 0 bases and J by 8 bases. Germline V gives CDR1 LNHDA, CDR2 SQIVND (reference sequence). The CDR3 region has the DNA TGTGCCAGTAGTATAGAGGCCCGGGACAGCCCTCGAGGCTACACCTTC. This translates into CASSIEARDSPRGYTF.

The genes are TRBV3-1 (or the pseudogene TRBV3-2) and TRBJ2-1; 13 bases are a match to TRBD2. The germline V gene encodes CDR1 LGHDT and CDR2 YNNKEL (reference sequence). Trimming removed 6 bases from V and 4 bases from J; junction bases left unmatched: 3. The CDR3 consists of 15 residues. In DNA, the CDR3 is TGTGCCAGCAGTCGGACTAGCGGGAGATACAATGAGCAGTTCTTC. It codes for CASSRTSGRYNEQFF.

The rearrangement joins TRBV10-1 to TRBJ1-2; D is possibly TRBD1 (5 bases). Germline V lookup: CDR1 WNHNN, CDR2 SYGVQD (reference sequence). The germline V and J ends were trimmed by 0 bases and 1 base, with 18 bases remaining between them. CDR3 size: 18 residues. The CDR3 coding sequence is TGCGCCAGCAGTGAGTCGGGGCAGGTCTCCCTACTTAACTATGGCTACACCTTC. This translates into CASSESGQVSLLNYGYTF.